The 16 T cell receptor beta chains below come from one sample, sequenced in a study of beta chain features in type 1 diabetes. The sequenced template was cDNA made from the entire isolated RNA. Method: immunoSEQ multiplex PCR; TCRdb's copy keeps in-frame clones and lacks some. Of roughly 230,000 clones detected, 9.6% appear once; the ten largest clones hold around 0.037%. Sequencing was performed on naive CD4+ T cells from blood. The receptor source for this set is a woman aged 18 to 35 in good health.

This clone was detected only a few times. The chain couples TRBV7-6 to TRBJ1-4; D not certain. This CDR3 has 14 residues. The germline gives CDR1 SGHVS, CDR2 FNYEAQ. V was pared by 5 bases and J by 0 bases, with 7 bases between. CDR3 in amino acids: CASSRSATNEKLFF. In nucleotides, the CDR3 is TGTGCCAGCAGCCGCAGCGCAACTAATGAAAAACTGTTTTTT.

V gene TRBV4-2 combines with J gene TRBJ1-5; the D is unclear. Germline CDR1 LGHNA, CDR2 YNFKEQ. The CDR3 has 14 amino acids. The V end lost 3 bases, the J end lost 1 base, and 7 bases lay between the germline ends. The CDR3 DNA sequence: TGTGCCAGCAGCCACCCGGGGAGCAATCAGCCCCAGCATTTT. It yields the protein CASSHPGSNQPQHF.

This clone was observed a few times. CDR3 sequence reads: CASHHGGSGNTIYF. The CDR3 nucleotides read TGTGCCAGCCACCACGGTGGCTCTGGAAACACCATATATTTT. The chain couples TRBV18 to TRBJ1-3; D is ambiguous. The V gene lost 8 bases and the J gene lost 0 bases, with 11 bases spanning the gap. Germline V gene data show CDR1 as KGHSH and CDR2 as LQKENI. The CDR3 has 14 residues.

The chain is built from TRBV6-6 and TRBJ2-1, with 8 bases fitting TRBD2. The germline V gene encodes CDR1 MNHNY and CDR2 SVGAGI (reference sequence). The CDR3 runs 15 residues. V shed 5 bases and J 4 bases; nucleotides not matched to a gene: 7. CDR3 region: CASSPQRGKYNEQFF. The CDR3 DNA reads as TGTGCCAGCAGTCCCCAGCGGGGGAAATACAATGAGCAGTTCTTC.

This clone has only a few counts. The CDR3 reads CATSRGGNEQFF. The CDR3 region has the DNA TGTGCCACCAGCAGGGGGGGAAATGAGCAGTTCTTC. This chain connects TRBV15 to TRBJ2-1, with D possibly being TRBD2 (6 bases). This CDR3 has 12 amino acids. Trimming removed 3 bases from V and 7 bases from J, with 7 bases in between. Germline lookup yields CDR1 LNHNV and CDR2 YYDKDF (reference sequence).

This clone was found a few times. The chain joins TRBV6-6 to TRBJ2-7; no clear D gene. Trimming stripped 7 bases from V and 0 bases from J, with 10 bases between. The CDR3 has 13 amino acids. The germline V gene has CDR1 MNHNY and CDR2 SVGAGI (reference sequence). The CDR3 region has the DNA TGTGCCAGCACTCACGGTAACTCCTACGAGCAGTACTTC. The encoded protein is CASTHGNSYEQYF.

The V call is TRBV6-1, the J call TRBJ2-7; D possibly corresponds to TRBD2 (5 bases). Trimming removed 8 bases from V and 0 bases from J, with 14 bases in between. Germline V gene data show CDR1 as MNHNS and CDR2 as SASEGT. CDR3 size: 14 residues. The CDR3 region has the DNA TGTGCCAGCGGAACGGGGTCCTCCTCCTACGAGCAGTACTTC. Translation: CASGTGSSSYEQYF.

The rearrangement joins TRBV4-1 to TRBJ1-4, with 7 bases that match TRBD1. J gave up 7 bases and V 2 bases, and 13 bases lay outside the gene matches. The CDR3 runs to 17 residues. Germline V gene data show CDR1 as MGHRA and CDR2 as YSYEKL. CDR3 amino acids: CASSQPIRLGTAEKLFF. The CDR3 coding sequence is TGCGCCAGCAGCCAACCTATTCGACTCGGGACAGCTGAAAAACTGTTTTTT.

The sample holds a few counts of this clone. This rearrangement joins TRBV5-1 to TRBJ1-1, with 7 bases that match TRBD1. Looked up from germline, CDR1 is SGHRS and CDR2 is YFSETQ. V trimming: 3 bases; J trimming: 0 bases; junction bases outside the gene matches: 5. The CDR3 length is 15 residues. CDR3 amino acids: CASSSIDRVNTEAFF. CDR3 nucleotide sequence: TGCGCCAGCAGCTCGATCGACAGGGTGAACACTGAAGCTTTCTTT.

The chain has TRBV15 and TRBJ2-7; 16 bases map to TRBD2. Germline trimming cut 8 bases from V and 5 bases from J; bases unmatched to any gene: 12. This CDR3 has 17 amino acids. CDR1 LNHNV and CDR2 YYDKDF come from the germline V gene (reference sequence). For the CDR3, the DNA is TGTGCCACCCGTAAGGGACTAGCGGGAGGGCCTCCACACGAGCAGTACTTC. Its translation: CATRKGLAGGPPHEQYF.

A few counts support this clone. The chain recombines TRBV15 with TRBJ2-7, with TRBD1 identical over 9 bases. Germline CDR1 reads LNHNV; CDR2 reads YYDKDF (reference sequence). The length of the CDR3 is 17 residues. V lost 6 bases, J lost 7 bases, and 19 bases stayed unmatched. CDR3 bases: TGTGCCACCAGAGTAATCGACCGGGACAGGGATGACAAGGAGCAGTACTTC. Residues: CATRVIDRDRDDKEQYF.

The V and J genes are TRBV6-1 and TRBJ1-2; D is undetermined. This CDR3 spans 12 amino acids. Per germline, CDR1 MNHNS and CDR2 SASEGT. V dropped 2 bases and J dropped 4 bases, with 5 bases sitting between them. The CDR3 region has the DNA TGTGCCAGCAGTGAACAGATCTATGGCTACACCTTC. Its protein product is CASSEQIYGYTF.

This clone came up a few times. This chain links TRBV9 with TRBJ1-4, with a possible D match to TRBD1 (6 bases). V gave up 3 bases and J gave up 0 bases, with 12 bases separating them. In germline, CDR1 is SGDLS, CDR2 YYNGEE. The CDR3 covers 16 residues. The CDR3 sequence: CASSGSRGPTNEKLFF. The CDR3 DNA reads TGTGCCAGCAGCGGCTCCAGGGGACCAACTAATGAAAAACTGTTTTTT.

In this sample, this clone turned up a few times. The chain combines TRBV7-6 with TRBJ1-1; D remains ambiguous. Trimming cost V 2 bases and J 3 bases, with 7 bases left between them. This CDR3 region has 13 residues. Germline CDR1 SGHVS, CDR2 FNYEAQ. CDR3 in amino acids: CASSLHEDTEAFF. The DNA of the CDR3 is TGTGCCAGCAGCTTACACGAGGACACTGAAGCTTTCTTT.

V usage is TRBV7-9 and J usage is TRBJ2-4; 10 nucleotides match TRBD2. The CDR3 contains 17 residues. CDR1 is SEHNR, CDR2 FQNEAQ, per germline (reference sequence). V shed 5 bases, J shed 1 base, and the junction held 8 bases outside the gene matches. CDR3: CASSPLVAGGAKNIQYF. In nucleotides, the CDR3 is TGTGCCAGCAGCCCCCTTGTAGCGGGAGGCGCCAAAAACATTCAGTACTTC.

This clone was found a few times. This rearrangement joins TRBV5-6 to TRBJ1-1; D is perhaps TRBD1 (5 bases). From germline, CDR1 is SGHDT and CDR2 YYEEEE. The length of the CDR3 is 13 residues. Between the trimmed V and J ends, which lost 3 bases and 4 bases, there was a span of 10 bases. The CDR3, as DNA: TGTGCCAGCAGCTGGGGGGTTCGCACTGAAGCTTTCTTT. Residues: CASSWGVRTEAFF.